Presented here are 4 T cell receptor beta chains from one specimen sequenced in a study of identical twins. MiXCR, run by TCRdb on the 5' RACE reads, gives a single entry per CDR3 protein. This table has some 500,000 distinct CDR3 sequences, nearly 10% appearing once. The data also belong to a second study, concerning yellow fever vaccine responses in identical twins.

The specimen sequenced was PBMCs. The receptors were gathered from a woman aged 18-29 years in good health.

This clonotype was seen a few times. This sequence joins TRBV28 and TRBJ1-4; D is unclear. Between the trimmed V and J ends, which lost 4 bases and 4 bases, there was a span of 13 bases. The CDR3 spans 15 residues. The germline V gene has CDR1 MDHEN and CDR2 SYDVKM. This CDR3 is CASSSSVGINEKLFF. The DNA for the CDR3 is TGTGCCAGCAGTTCGTCAGTGGGAATTAATGAAAAACTGTTTTTT.

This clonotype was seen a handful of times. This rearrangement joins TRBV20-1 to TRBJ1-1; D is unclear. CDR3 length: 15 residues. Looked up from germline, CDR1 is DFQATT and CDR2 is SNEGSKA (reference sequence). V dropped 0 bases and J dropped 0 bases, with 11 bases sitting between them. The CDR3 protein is CSARDSSRMNTEAFF. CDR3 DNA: TGCAGTGCTAGAGACTCATCACGGATGAACACTGAAGCTTTCTTT.

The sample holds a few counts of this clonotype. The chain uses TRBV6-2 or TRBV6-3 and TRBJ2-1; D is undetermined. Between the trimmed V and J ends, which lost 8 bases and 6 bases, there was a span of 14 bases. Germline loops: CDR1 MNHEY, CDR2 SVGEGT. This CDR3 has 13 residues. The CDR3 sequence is CASALRLGNEQFF. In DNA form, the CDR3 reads TGTGCCAGCGCGTTAAGGCTGGGCAATGAGCAGTTCTTC.

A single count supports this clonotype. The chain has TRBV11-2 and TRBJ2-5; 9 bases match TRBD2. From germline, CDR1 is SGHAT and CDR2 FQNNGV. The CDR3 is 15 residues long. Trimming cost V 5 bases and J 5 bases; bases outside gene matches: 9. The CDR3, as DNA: TGTGCCAGCAGCCACTCTGTAGCGGGAGAGGAGACCCAGTACTTC. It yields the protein CASSHSVAGEETQYF.